The 3 T cell receptor beta chains presented below share a single source sample, sequenced in a study of T cells in Graves' hyperthyroidism and ophthalmopathy. The source material, RNA transcripts, was used to amplify TCR beta CDR3 regions. First-round RT-PCR with HTBI primers amplified the TCR CDR3 region. From the multiplex PCR reads, TCRdb called clonotypes with MiXCR, one entry per CDR3 protein. The sample carries about 570,000 distinct CDR3 sequences, 13% to 15% recorded once. Sample: blood. All receptors derive from a middle-aged woman with Graves' hyperthyroidism.

The J gene is TRBJ2-7, the V gene TRBV20-1, with TRBD2 identical over 8 bases. The length of the CDR3 is 15 residues. V was pared by 3 bases and J by 1 base, with 8 bases of the junction left unmatched. Germline lookup yields CDR1 DFQATT and CDR2 SNEGSKA (reference sequence). CDR3 in amino acids: CSASSPRGGSYEQYF. The CDR3 DNA reads as TGCAGTGCTAGTAGCCCCCGGGGGGGGTCCTACGAGCAGTACTTC.

This clonotype was observed a handful of times. One junction end does not reproduce the germline sequence, and a read error may be involved. V gene TRBV11-2 combines with J gene TRBJ2-7; 8 positions match TRBD1. The CDR3 has 14 amino acids. Germline CDR1 is SGHAT and CDR2 is FQNNGV. The CDR3 region is CASGLGQATREQYF. The CDR3 nucleotides are TGTGCCAGCGGCTTGGGACAGGCCACGCGTGAGCAGTACTTC.

This clonotype has a count of ten or more. This sequence joins TRBV7-9 and TRBJ2-1; D is possibly TRBD2 (5 bases). The V and J ends lost 8 bases and 7 bases respectively, with 15 bases between them. Germline lookup yields CDR1 SEHNR and CDR2 FQNEAQ (reference sequence). This CDR3 comprises 13 residues. CDR3 bases: TGTGCCAGCCTAAAGGACTCGACTAATGAGCAGTTCTTC. Residues: CASLKDSTNEQFF. Variable domain in full (rest from reference TRBV7-9 and TRBJ2-1): DTGVSQNPRHKITKRGQNVTFRCDPISEHNRLYWYRQTLGQGPEFLTYFQNEAQLEKSRLLSDRFSAERPKGSFSTLEIQRTEQGDSAMYLCASLKDSTNEQFFGPGTRLTVL.